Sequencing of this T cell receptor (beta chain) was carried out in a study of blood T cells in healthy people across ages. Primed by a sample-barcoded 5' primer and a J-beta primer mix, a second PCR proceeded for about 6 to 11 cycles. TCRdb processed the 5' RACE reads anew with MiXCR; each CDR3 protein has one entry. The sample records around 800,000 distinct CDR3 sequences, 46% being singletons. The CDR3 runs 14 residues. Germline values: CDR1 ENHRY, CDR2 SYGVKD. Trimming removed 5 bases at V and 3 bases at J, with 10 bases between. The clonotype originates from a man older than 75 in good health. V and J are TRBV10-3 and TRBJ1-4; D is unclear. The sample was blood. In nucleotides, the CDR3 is TGTGCCATCAGTACGGGGATGGCTAATGAAAAACTGTTTTTT. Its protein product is CAISTGMANEKLFF.